A single sample is the source of the 32 T cell receptor beta chains below, sequenced in a study of control samples from healthy donors and cancer patients. Produced via immunoSEQ multiplex PCR; TCRdb's table is partial and in-frame only. The profile shows around 58,000 clones, roughly 86% of them singletons. The sequenced sample consisted of blood. These receptors were collected from a man aged 50-59 years in good health.

J is TRBJ1-5 and V is TRBV9; 9 bases are a match to TRBD1. This CDR3 contains 14 residues. V shed 4 bases, J shed 8 bases, and the junction held 7 bases outside the gene matches. CDR1 SGDLS and CDR2 YYNGEE come from the germline V gene. The DNA for the CDR3 is TGTGCCAGCAGCTATACAGGGGGCGAGGAGCCCCAGCATTTT. Its protein product is CASSYTGGEEPQHF.

CDR3 region: CASSFFAGEAEQFF. DNA of the CDR3: TGTGCCAGCAGCTTTTTCGCGGGAGAGGCTGAGCAGTTCTTC. The V call is TRBV13, the J call TRBJ2-1, with 7 bases aligning to TRBD2. After removal of 3 bases from V and 9 bases from J, the junction contained 8 bases not matched to a gene. This CDR3 contains 14 residues. Germline assignment: CDR1 PRHDT and CDR2 FYEKMQ (reference sequence).

V gene TRBV3-1 (or the pseudogene TRBV3-2) combines with J gene TRBJ2-2; D is possibly TRBD2 (5 bases). The V gene's germline CDR1 is LGHDT and CDR2 YNNKEL (reference sequence). CDR3 length: 16 residues. Trimming took 4 bases from V and 3 from J, leaving 15 bases between them. CDR3 in amino acids: CASSREGSSYTGELFF. CDR3 sequence (DNA): TGTGCCAGCAGCCGAGAGGGCAGCTCATACACCGGGGAGCTGTTTTTT.

The chain couples TRBV6-1 to TRBJ1-4; D is unclear. Deletions cut 4 bases from V and 0 bases from J, with 15 bases between. The CDR3 runs to 17 residues. Germline-derived CDR1 and CDR2 are MNHNS and SASEGT. CDR3 in amino acids: CASSGQRYLATNEKLFF. CDR3 DNA sequence: TGTGCCAGCAGTGGCCAGAGGTATCTAGCAACTAATGAAAAACTGTTTTTT.

The chain carries TRBV2 and TRBJ2-1; tentative D call: TRBD2 (5 bases). V gave up 6 bases and J gave up 7 bases, with 7 bases separating them. Germline V gene lookup returns CDR1 SNHLY and CDR2 FYNNEI. There are 11 residues in the CDR3. The DNA of the CDR3 is TGTGCCAGCAGATTAGCGAATGAGCAGTTCTTC. Its protein is CASRLANEQFF.

The chain recombines TRBV27 with TRBJ1-2; unclear D gene. The CDR3 runs 13 residues. Germline lookup yields CDR1 MNHEY and CDR2 SMNVEV (reference sequence). V was cut by 4 bases and J by 0 bases, with 6 bases left in between. For the CDR3, the DNA is TGTGCCAGCAGTTACGGGCCTAACTATGGCTACACCTTC. It encodes CASSYGPNYGYTF.

J is TRBJ2-2 and V is TRBV19; weak D call: TRBD1 (5 bases). Germline values: CDR1 LNHDA, CDR2 SQIVND (reference sequence). CDR3 size: 16 residues. V was cut by 1 base and J by 2 bases, with 11 bases left in between. CDR3 protein: CASSIVRTSNTGELFF. In DNA form, the CDR3 reads TGTGCCAGTAGTATAGTTCGGACAAGCAACACCGGGGAGCTGTTTTTT.

The CDR3 DNA sequence: TGTGCCACCTACTCCTGGGGCAGCAATCAGCCCCAGCATTTT. Its translation: CATYSWGSNQPQHF. The rearrangement links TRBV28 to TRBJ1-5; D possibly corresponds to TRBD1 (5 bases). Trimming left V 10 bases short and J 1 base short, with 14 bases between. This CDR3 has 14 amino acids. Germline-derived CDR1 and CDR2 are MDHEN and SYDVKM.

This chain uses TRBV27 with TRBJ2-1, with D possibly being TRBD2 (5 bases). The V and J ends lost 5 bases and 9 bases respectively, with 11 bases between them. Germline CDR1 reads MNHEY; CDR2 reads SMNVEV (reference sequence). The CDR3 covers 12 residues. CDR3 region: CASSTSRGEQFF. As DNA, the CDR3 is TGTGCCAGCAGTACTAGTCGGGGTGAGCAGTTCTTC.

The chain carries TRBV7-9 and TRBJ1-1; D remains ambiguous. This CDR3 is built from 14 residues. V lost 0 bases and J 1 base, leaving 6 bases between the germline ends. Germline V gene data show CDR1 as SEHNR and CDR2 as FQNEAQ (reference sequence). This chain's CDR3 is CASSLALANTEAFF. The CDR3 region has the DNA TGTGCCAGCAGCTTAGCGCTGGCGAACACTGAAGCTTTCTTT.

The chain is built from TRBV28 and TRBJ2-1; 14 positions agree with TRBD2. The V segment lost 6 bases and the J segment 9 bases; nucleotides outside the gene matches: 7. The germline V gene has CDR1 MDHEN and CDR2 SYDVKM. This CDR3 is 15 amino acids long. This CDR3 reads CASRDTGLAGAEQFF. The DNA of the CDR3 is TGTGCCAGCAGGGACACGGGACTAGCGGGGGCTGAGCAGTTCTTC.

The genes are TRBV19 and TRBJ1-5; D remains unclear. The germline V gene encodes CDR1 LNHDA and CDR2 SQIVND (reference sequence). This CDR3 has 14 residues. Trimming pared 3 bases from V and 3 bases from J, leaving 9 bases between. CDR3 region: CASSIRGVNQPQHF. CDR3 coding DNA: TGTGCCAGTAGTATTCGGGGTGTCAATCAGCCCCAGCATTTT.

On this clone itself: Mismatch with germline at one junction end may stem from a read error. The rearrangement joins TRBV24-1 to TRBJ2-3, with D possibly called TRBD1 or TRBD2 (7 bases each). Germline values: CDR1 KGHDR, CDR2 SFDVKD. This CDR3 has 14 residues. The CDR3 region is CATRGEGAHRYAVF. The CDR3 DNA is TGTGCCACCAGGGGGGAGGGGGCGCACAGATACGCAGTATTT.

The chain recombines TRBV7-9 with TRBJ1-1; maybe TRBD1 (6 bases). The CDR3 is 12 amino acids. Germline loops: CDR1 SEHNR, CDR2 FQNEAQ (reference sequence). Trimming took 6 bases from V and 6 from J, leaving 11 bases between them. CDR3 in amino acids: CASRASGAEAFF. The CDR3 coding sequence is TGTGCCAGCAGGGCATCAGGGGCTGAAGCTTTCTTT.

The DNA for the CDR3 is TGTGCCAGCAGTACGGGACAGGGTTACAATGAGCAGTTCTTC. Protein sequence: CASSTGQGYNEQFF. The chain employs TRBV2 and TRBJ2-1; 9 positions match TRBD1. Trimming at V came to 5 bases and at J to 4 bases, leaving 3 bases not matched to a gene. The CDR3 contains 14 residues. Germline assignment: CDR1 SNHLY and CDR2 FYNNEI. Combining the CDR3 with reference TRBV2 and TRBJ2-1 gives the whole variable domain EPEVTQTPSHQVTQMGQEVILRCVPISNHLYFYWYRQILGQKVEFLVSFYNNEISEKSEIFDDQFSVERPDGSNFTLKIRSTKLEDSAMYFCASSTGQGYNEQFFGPGTRLTVL.

The rearrangement links TRBV5-1 to TRBJ2-3; tentative D call: TRBD1 (6 bases). Deletions cut 0 bases from V and 0 bases from J, with 8 bases between. The CDR3 is 15 residues long. CDR1 is SGHRS and CDR2 is YFSETQ in the germline V gene. The CDR3 region has the DNA TGCGCCAGCAGCTTGGGGCAGGGGAGCACAGATACGCAGTATTTT. This sequence encodes CASSLGQGSTDTQYF.

For the CDR3, the DNA is TGTGCCACCAGTGAGCCTCCCTCCGGGACACGCTCTAAGAATGAGCAGTTCTTC. Protein sequence: CATSEPPSGTRSKNEQFF. The rearrangement joins TRBV24-1 to TRBJ2-1; perhaps TRBD1 as D (6 bases). In germline, CDR1 is KGHDR, CDR2 SFDVKD. This CDR3 has 18 amino acids. V shed 4 bases and J shed 7 bases, with 25 bases lying between them.

The chain is built from TRBV12-3 or TRBV12-4 and TRBJ1-1; no definite D call. There are 13 residues in the CDR3. V lost 1 base, J lost 1 base, and 4 bases lay in between. CDR3 residues: CASSLEKNTEAFF. The CDR3 DNA reads TGTGCCAGCAGTTTAGAGAAGAACACTGAAGCTTTCTTT.

This clone showed up just a few times. The chain carries TRBV7-9 and TRBJ2-1, with 8 bases that match TRBD2. This CDR3 contains 15 residues. CDR1 is SEHNR and CDR2 is FQNEAQ in the germline V gene (reference sequence). V lost 5 bases, J lost 5 bases, and 8 bases stayed unmatched. In DNA form, the CDR3 reads TGTGCCAGCAGCGGTGCTGGAGCGGGAGACAATGAGCAGTTCTTC. Its translation: CASSGAGAGDNEQFF.

This sequence joins TRBV9 and TRBJ1-1, with D unresolved. The CDR3 loop spans 14 amino acids. Germline V lookup: CDR1 SGDLS, CDR2 YYNGEE. V was trimmed by 3 bases and J by 4 bases, leaving 13 bases between them. The CDR3 is CASSAGFWLTEAFF. The CDR3 nucleotides read TGTGCCAGCAGCGCGGGGTTCTGGCTCACTGAAGCTTTCTTT.

This sequence joins TRBV18 and TRBJ1-2; perhaps TRBD1 as D (5 bases). Trimming took 3 bases from V and 0 from J, leaving 17 bases between them. The CDR3 is 17 amino acids. The germline V gene encodes CDR1 KGHSH and CDR2 LQKENI. As DNA, the CDR3 is TGTGCCAGCTCACCCACCGGGACCTTCGCCTCTAACTATGGCTACACCTTC. It specifies CASSPTGTFASNYGYTF.

The rearrangement joins TRBV4-2 to TRBJ1-5, with 8 bases fitting TRBD1. The CDR3 extends over 17 amino acids. Trimming at V came to 1 base and at J to 6 bases, leaving 11 bases not matched to a gene. Germline V lookup: CDR1 LGHNA, CDR2 YNFKEQ. For the CDR3, the DNA is TGTGCCAGCAGCCAAGTCCTCGGGACAGGTGATCCTCAGCCCCAGCATTTT. It specifies CASSQVLGTGDPQPQHF.

The rearrangement links TRBV7-9 to TRBJ1-1; the D gene is possibly TRBD1 (5 bases). Germline loops: CDR1 SEHNR, CDR2 FQNEAQ (reference sequence). V dropped 5 bases and J dropped 8 bases, with 18 bases sitting between them. The CDR3 has 14 residues. This chain's CDR3 is CASSPPGPPGEAFF. The CDR3 nucleotides read TGTGCCAGCAGCCCACCGGGGCCACCTGGGGAAGCTTTCTTT.

The genes are TRBV30 and TRBJ1-5, with 8 bases that match TRBD1. There are 13 residues in the CDR3. Germline V CDR1 and CDR2: GTSNPN, SVGIG (reference sequence). V shed 0 bases, J shed 5 bases, and the junction held 0 bases outside the gene matches. CDR3: CAWSVQGDQPQHF. Here the CDR3 DNA reads TGTGCCTGGAGTGTACAGGGGGATCAGCCCCAGCATTTT.

V is TRBV12-3 or TRBV12-4 and J is TRBJ1-2, with TRBD1 matching 8 bases. CDR3 length equals 13 residues. J gave up 4 bases and V 6 bases, and 4 bases lay outside the gene matches. CDR3 sequence reads: CASSLDRVYGYTF. The CDR3 DNA is TGTGCCAGCAGCCTGGACAGGGTCTATGGCTACACCTTC.

The gene calls are TRBV24-1 and TRBJ2-2; possibly TRBD1 for D (6 bases). Germline-derived CDR1 and CDR2 are KGHDR and SFDVKD. The CDR3 has 15 residues. Trimming took 1 base from V and 4 from J, leaving 9 bases between them. CDR3: CATSDLTGFTGELFF. The DNA for the CDR3 is TGTGCCACCAGTGATTTAACAGGGTTCACCGGGGAGCTGTTTTTT.

The rearrangement links TRBV28 to TRBJ2-1; 7 positions match TRBD1. Germline loops: CDR1 MDHEN, CDR2 SYDVKM. With 8 bases clipped from V and 5 bases from J, the junction kept 12 bases outside the gene matches. This CDR3 is 15 amino acids long. The CDR3 sequence is CASCTSGTVNNEQFF. As DNA, the CDR3 is TGTGCCAGCTGTACTTCCGGGACAGTAAACAATGAGCAGTTCTTC.

The rearrangement links TRBV2 to TRBJ2-7; 7 nucleotides align to TRBD2. Trimming cost V 1 base and J 2 bases; bases outside gene matches: 8. The CDR3 consists of 16 residues. The germline gives CDR1 SNHLY, CDR2 FYNNEI. CDR3 loop: CASSEGGSSGTYEQYF. The CDR3 DNA reads TGTGCCAGCAGTGAAGGAGGGTCTAGCGGAACCTACGAGCAGTACTTC.

The chain combines TRBV23-1 with TRBJ2-6; tentatively, D is TRBD2 (5 bases). TRBV23-1 is given ORF status, its function remaining uncertain. V shed 0 bases and J shed 4 bases, with 10 bases lying between them. The CDR3 extends over 16 amino acids. The CDR3 reads CASSQSRAAGANVLTF. The CDR3 DNA sequence: TGCGCCAGCAGTCAATCGAGGGCGGCGGGGGCCAACGTCCTGACTTTC.

This CDR3 is CASSLSGSQNEQFF. The CDR3 DNA reads as TGTGCCAGCAGCTTGAGCGGGAGTCAGAATGAGCAGTTCTTC. The chain couples TRBV5-6 to TRBJ2-1; 8 bases fit TRBD2. Germline V lookup: CDR1 SGHDT, CDR2 YYEEEE. CDR3 length: 14 residues. Trimming at V came to 1 base and at J to 7 bases, leaving 4 bases not matched to a gene.

The V and J genes are TRBV19 and TRBJ2-1; 10 bases line up with TRBD2. J gave up 10 bases and V 0 bases, and 18 bases lay outside the gene matches. This CDR3 has 19 amino acids. Germline V lookup: CDR1 LNHDA, CDR2 SQIVND (reference sequence). The CDR3 DNA reads as TGTGCCAGTAGTATAGATAGAATAGAAGCAGCGGGAGGGCACGGCGAGCAGTTCTTC. Translation gives CASSIDRIEAAGGHGEQFF.

This clone was seen only once. The chain is built from TRBV6-1 and TRBJ2-1; 9 bases align to TRBD2. The CDR3 runs to 16 residues. Unmatched junction bases numbered 10, after V lost 4 bases and J lost 6 bases. Germline V gene lookup returns CDR1 MNHNS and CDR2 SASEGT. For the CDR3, the DNA is TGTGCCAGCAGTGTCGGGGCGGGAGGGCCCGTCAATGAGCAGTTCTTC. Translating it yields CASSVGAGGPVNEQFF.